The 26 T cell receptor beta chains in this list originate from one sample, sequenced in a study of cytomegalovirus exposure and HLA in healthy donors. The PCR was carried out with 60 Vbeta primers and 13 Jbeta primers. The repertoire was sequenced with immunoSEQ multiplex PCR; TCRdb's copy has only in-frame clones and lacks some. The table lists 150,000 to 200,000 clones, around 68% of them singletons. Source material: PBMCs. Source of these receptors: a man aged 25 to 45 in good health and CMV-seropositive.

The chain has TRBV4-1 and TRBJ1-2; 7 nucleotides match TRBD1. J gave up 13 bases and V 5 bases, and 10 bases lay outside the gene matches. Per germline, CDR1 MGHRA and CDR2 YSYEKL. The CDR3 consists of 12 residues. Written as DNA, the CDR3 is TGCGCCAGCAGCTTCCCAGGGACAGCCGTCACCTTC. This translates into CASSFPGTAVTF.

The chain joins TRBV5-1 to TRBJ2-5, with TRBD2 as a possible D gene (5 bases). The tail of the sequence fits TRBJ2-7 better, so the J call may be wrong. The CDR3 covers 16 residues. CDR1 is SGHRS and CDR2 is YFSETQ in the germline V gene. The CDR3 coding sequence is TGCGCCAGCAGCTTGTTTAGTGGGAGCAGCTCCTACGAGCAGTACTTC. Amino acid sequence: CASSLFSGSSSYEQYF.

This chain uses TRBV18 with TRBJ2-1, with a possible D match to TRBD2 (6 bases). The ends were cut back, 0 bases at V and 0 bases at J, with 12 bases in the middle. The germline gives CDR1 KGHSH, CDR2 LQKENI. This CDR3 has 17 amino acids. CDR3 bases: TGTGCCAGCTCACCACCGGCGGGGCGAAGCTCCTACAATGAGCAGTTCTTC. It specifies CASSPPAGRSSYNEQFF.

The chain joins TRBV30 to TRBJ2-7; the match to TRBD2 covers 10 bases. The V and J ends lost 4 bases and 4 bases, in that order; junction bases with no gene match: 19. Germline assignment: CDR1 GTSNPN and CDR2 SVGIG (reference sequence). This CDR3 spans 18 amino acids. The CDR3 spells CAWNRWLAGDNYGYEQYF. In DNA form, the CDR3 reads TGTGCCTGGAATAGGTGGCTAGCGGGAGATAATTACGGGTACGAGCAGTACTTC.

V is TRBV18 and J is TRBJ2-7; TRBD2 is a possible D gene (5 bases). This CDR3 has 14 residues. Trimming pared 3 bases from V and 5 bases from J, leaving 14 bases between. CDR1 is KGHSH, CDR2 LQKENI, per germline. The CDR3 region is CASSPGSGRNEQYF. The CDR3 region has the DNA TGTGCCAGCTCACCGGGTTCGGGGAGAAACGAGCAGTACTTC. Full variable domain (missing parts from reference TRBV18 and TRBJ2-7): NAGVMQNPRHLVRRRGQEARLRCSPMKGHSHVYWYRQLPEEGLKFMVYLQKENIIDESGMPKERFSAEFPKEGPSILRIQQVVRGDSAAYFCASSPGSGRNEQYFGPGTRLTVT.

This chain uses TRBV9 with TRBJ2-7; TRBD2 matches at 8 bases. Trimming at V came to 2 bases and at J to 2 bases, leaving 9 bases not matched to a gene. Germline CDR1 and CDR2: SGDLS and YYNGEE. The CDR3 runs 16 residues. CDR3 protein: CASSVESGSVTYEQYF. The CDR3 coding sequence is TGTGCCAGCAGCGTCGAGAGCGGGAGTGTTACCTACGAGCAGTACTTC.

This clone has just one count. The genes are TRBV27 and TRBJ2-2, with 7 positions matching TRBD2. Germline CDR1 is MNHEY and CDR2 is SMNVEV (reference sequence). V lost 0 bases, J lost 5 bases, and 9 bases stayed unmatched. CDR3 size: 17 residues. The CDR3 sequence is CASSLSRGAGATGELFF. As DNA, the CDR3 is TGTGCCAGCAGTTTATCGCGCGGTGCGGGAGCTACCGGGGAGCTGTTTTTT.

The CDR3: CASSSGLAGLYNEQFF. CDR3 coding DNA: TGTGCCAGCAGTTCCGGACTAGCGGGGCTCTACAATGAGCAGTTCTTC. This chain connects TRBV27 to TRBJ2-1, with TRBD2 matching 12 bases. J gave up 3 bases and V 4 bases, and 4 bases lay outside the gene matches. Looked up from germline, CDR1 is MNHEY and CDR2 is SMNVEV (reference sequence). There are 16 residues in the CDR3.

The CDR3: CAIRGNTGELFF. The CDR3 nucleotides are TGTGCCATCCGAGGGAACACCGGGGAGCTGTTTTTT. The chain recombines TRBV10-3 with TRBJ2-2; D gene ambiguous. This CDR3 has 12 residues. The V gene lost 8 bases and the J gene lost 1 base, with 5 bases spanning the gap. In germline, CDR1 is ENHRY, CDR2 SYGVKD.

This clone has only a few counts. The DNA of the CDR3 is TGTGCCAGCAGTTTGGGGGGACAGGCGGTACTTGGCTACACCTTC. This codes for CASSLGGQAVLGYTF. The rearrangement uses TRBV28 and TRBJ1-2, with 8 nucleotides matching TRBD1. This CDR3 has 15 amino acids. Germline V gives CDR1 MDHEN, CDR2 SYDVKM. The V segment lost 3 bases and the J segment 7 bases; nucleotides outside the gene matches: 10.

The chain joins TRBV28 to TRBJ1-1, with no clear D. Between the trimmed V and J ends, which lost 5 bases and 1 base, there was a span of 11 bases. CDR3 size: 14 residues. From germline, CDR1 is MDHEN and CDR2 SYDVKM. The CDR3 loop is CASSLPEKNTEAFF. The CDR3 nucleotides are TGTGCCAGCAGTCTACCCGAGAAGAACACTGAAGCTTTCTTT.

The genes are TRBV4-1 and TRBJ1-1, with a tentative D call TRBD1 (5 bases). Germline V gene data show CDR1 as MGHRA and CDR2 as YSYEKL. The CDR3 spans 16 residues. Trimming left V 5 bases short and J 0 bases short, with 16 bases between. The CDR3 nucleotides are TGCGCCAGCAGCTCTCCCGGGGGACGGGTGAACACTGAAGCTTTCTTT. Translating gives CASSSPGGRVNTEAFF.

This chain uses TRBV15 with TRBJ2-7; 9 bases fit TRBD2. The V and J ends lost 3 bases and 2 bases, in that order; junction bases with no gene match: 11. Germline loops: CDR1 LNHNV, CDR2 YYDKDF (reference sequence). The CDR3 covers 17 residues. The CDR3 nucleotides are TGTGCCACCAGCAGGGGTTCTGGGCTAGCGGGGACCTACGAGCAGTACTTC. This gives the protein CATSRGSGLAGTYEQYF.

This chain links TRBV19 with TRBJ1-3; D remains ambiguous. The germline CDR1 and CDR2 sequences are LNHDA and SQIVND (reference sequence). V shed 0 bases and J shed 2 bases, with 20 bases lying between them. The CDR3 runs to 19 residues. The CDR3 sequence is CASSIEGRGYPKTGNTIYF. The CDR3 region has the DNA TGTGCCAGTAGTATAGAAGGAAGAGGATACCCCAAGACTGGAAACACCATATATTTT.

The chain links TRBV9 to TRBJ2-5; no firm D call. TRBJ2-7 explains the end of the DNA better; the J call may be wrong. The CDR3 has 12 amino acids. Germline V gene sequence: CDR1 SGDLS, CDR2 YYNGEE. The chain's CDR3 is CASSGDSYEQYF. CDR3 nucleotides: TGTGCCAGCAGCGGAGACTCCTACGAGCAGTACTTC.

The chain couples TRBV6-1 to TRBJ1-2; unclear D gene. The length of the CDR3 is 11 residues. Trimming removed 5 bases from V and 9 bases from J, with 10 bases in between. Germline V gene data show CDR1 as MNHNS and CDR2 as SASEGT. The CDR3 region is CASSSGRSYTF. CDR3 nucleotide sequence: TGTGCCAGCAGTAGCGGCCGGAGCTACACCTTC.

The V call is TRBV7-8, the J call TRBJ1-1; D is undetermined. The V gene's germline CDR1 is SGHVS and CDR2 FQNEAQ. This CDR3 has 15 amino acids. Between the trimmed V and J ends, which lost 1 base and 1 base, there was a span of 10 bases. In DNA, the CDR3 is TGTGCCAGCAGCTTAGGTAGAGGCCGGAACACTGAAGCTTTCTTT. Protein: CASSLGRGRNTEAFF.

This clone was found once. Sequence at one end of the junction differs from germline and may be a read error. The sample contains more than one DNA sequence encoding this CDR3. This chain uses TRBV15 with TRBJ1-2; D gene unclear. The CDR3 is 15 residues long. Germline CDR1 is LNHNV and CDR2 is YYDKDF (reference sequence). CDR3 bases: TGCGCCACCAGCAGAGATTTCGGGGTTCTAAGGGGCTACACCTTC. Its protein is CATSRDFGVLRGYTF.

The chain recombines TRBV2 with TRBJ2-2, with 7 bases fitting TRBD1. V was clipped by 7 bases and J by 0 bases; unmatched bases: 2. The CDR3 totals 14 residues. In germline, CDR1 is SNHLY, CDR2 FYNNEI. CDR3 protein: CASKQGANTGELFF. The CDR3 DNA reads as TGTGCCAGCAAGCAGGGGGCGAACACCGGGGAGCTGTTTTTT. Drawing the rest from reference TRBV2 and TRBJ2-2, the complete variable domain is EPEVTQTPSHQVTQMGQEVILRCVPISNHLYFYWYRQILGQKVEFLVSFYNNEISEKSEIFDDQFSVERPDGSNFTLKIRSTKLEDSAMYFCASKQGANTGELFFGEGSRLTVL.

V is TRBV30 and J is TRBJ2-3; 13 nucleotides agree with TRBD2. Germline CDR1 is GTSNPN and CDR2 is SVGIG (reference sequence). The CDR3 is made up of 16 amino acids. With 3 bases clipped from V and 6 bases from J, the junction kept 9 bases outside the gene matches. CDR3 coding DNA: TGTGCCTGGAGCCAAGGGGCACTAGCGGGAGGGGATACGCAGTATTTT. Amino acids: CAWSQGALAGGDTQYF.

The chain links TRBV7-3 to TRBJ2-2; TRBD2 aligns across 11 bases. The CDR3 covers 15 residues. Germline trimming cut 5 bases from V and 5 bases from J; bases unmatched to any gene: 4. From germline, CDR1 is SGHTA and CDR2 FQGTGA. CDR3 in amino acids: CASSTRTSGTGELFF. DNA of the CDR3: TGTGCCAGCAGCACTCGGACTAGCGGGACCGGGGAGCTGTTTTTT.

This sequence joins TRBV5-1 and TRBJ1-4; 11 nucleotides agree with TRBD1. CDR3 length: 15 amino acids. V shed 5 bases, J shed 8 bases, and the junction held 8 bases outside the gene matches. Germline V gene data show CDR1 as SGHRS and CDR2 as YFSETQ. For the CDR3, the DNA is TGCGCCAGCAGAGACGGACAGGGGGCAGGAGAAAAACTGTTTTTT. Its protein is CASRDGQGAGEKLFF.

This chain uses TRBV4-1 with TRBJ2-5, with D perhaps assigned TRBD1 or TRBD2 (5 bases each). Judging by the DNA end, TRBJ2-7 fits better; the J call may be wrong. This CDR3 has 14 residues. Germline CDR1 is MGHRA and CDR2 is YSYEKL. The CDR3, as DNA: TGCGCCAGCAGCCAAGACGGTGGGGGCTACGAGCAGTACTTC. Its protein product is CASSQDGGGYEQYF.

The chain carries TRBV2 and TRBJ2-1, with 10 bases matching TRBD2. The CDR3 is 15 amino acids. With V trimmed by 7 bases and J by 9 bases, 12 bases remained unmatched. Germline assignment: CDR1 SNHLY and CDR2 FYNNEI. CDR3 bases: TGTGCCAGCACCTCGTCTAGCGGGAGAAATCGTGAGCAGTTCTTC. Translated, it gives CASTSSSGRNREQFF.

This clone was detected only a few times. This chain connects TRBV7-2 to TRBJ2-5, with 10 bases identical to TRBD2. Matching the DNA end better, TRBJ2-7 makes the J call doubtful. CDR1 and CDR2 from the germline V gene are SGHTA and FQGNSA. CDR3 size: 14 residues. CDR3 sequence: CASSLGLAPYEQYF. The CDR3 coding sequence is TGTGCCAGCAGCCTGGGACTAGCGCCCTACGAGCAGTACTTC.

The rearrangement uses TRBV4-1 and TRBJ1-1; D gene ambiguous. The CDR3 spans 14 residues. Deletions cut 1 base from V and 5 bases from J, with 11 bases between. The V gene's germline CDR1 is MGHRA and CDR2 YSYEKL. CDR3 DNA sequence: TGCGCCAGCAGCCAAGGCCGAGCAGGAACTGAAGCTTTCTTT. Residues: CASSQGRAGTEAFF.